This T cell receptor beta chain emerged from a study of cytomegalovirus exposure and HLA in healthy donors (dated by TCRdb to 2016 to 2017). As for the study more broadly: According to an earlier analysis of 587 of the donors, about 179 million T cells yielded approximately 120 million unique TCR beta sequences and approximately 300 Gb of sequence data. The study aimed to test whether cataloging public T cell receptors could reveal signatures of past pathogen exposure. Every repertoire in the discovery cohort had been generated on one and the same sequencing platform. An early release covering 550 to 650 HLA-typed donors comprised approximately 300 gigabases of sequencing data and 65 million to 100 million unique TCR sequences. HLA typing covered class I and class II loci at four-digit resolution. A later genetic analysis took genome-wide SNP genotypes for about 65% of the roughly 670 donors and used that subset as a discovery cohort. Because of strong linkage in the cohort, 5 or 6 DR-DQ haplotypes were treated as single units for association and clustering. To study patterns of TCR occurrence, a later analysis re-analyzed previously published TCR beta repertoires from 500 to 850 donors and added high-resolution HLA genotyping. To predict cytomegalovirus infection status, the study brought together high-throughput TCR immunosequencing, statistical association of individual TCRs with disease status, and machine learning. Donor age, sex, ethnicity and CMV serostatus were collected together with the repertoire data. An earlier analysis of some 600 of the donors applied high-throughput TCR beta sequencing to assess whether each TCR beta V gene segment acted as functional or pseudogenic. The number of typed donors differed by locus: about 620-630 for A, B, C, DRB1 and DQB1; some 500 for DQA1; around 610 for DPA1; and roughly 490 for DPB1. In addition to the first cohort of about 650 subjects, a separate validation cohort of 120 different subjects was used. Among approximately 370 genotyped donors of the cohort, an average of approximately 200,000 unique TCR beta nucleotide sequences was sequenced per donor, of which 15% to 20% were non-productive. The study used immunosequencing to profile the T cell repertoires of under 700 subjects and linked those repertoires to cytomegalovirus serostatus. Among the roughly 430 genotyped donors, around 79% belonged to the genetic ancestry cluster associated with self-reported Caucasian donors. Rather than using new phenotypic data, the later analysis identified candidate immune exposures from TCR beta sequences and from how often those sequences occurred across donors.

The cohort comprised under 700 healthy bone marrow donors. At the time of sampling, all cohort members were nominally healthy, though unrecorded immune exposures were likely present. The donor was CMV seronegative and belonged to the group of 320 or so seronegative cohort members. A peripheral blood sample was provided by each donor, and peripheral blood mononuclear cells were used for TCR beta sequencing. Genomic DNA was extracted from the blood cell samples with the Qiagen DNeasy Blood Extraction Kit. The paper as a whole reports these results and caveats: Because HLA typing was unavailable for some donors at each locus, only the typed subset was used in association tests. In a later analysis, TCR association rates were found to vary across HLA loci, with the most associated TCRs seen for DRB1 alleles and the fewest for HLA-C alleles. A few of the identified cytomegalovirus-associated TCR beta chains were confirmed in vitro to be specific for cytomegalovirus antigens. In a later analysis, several top co-occurrence clusters were reported to appear linked to parvovirus B19, influenza, CMV and Epstein-Barr virus. In a later genetic analysis, fewer N-insertions in productive TCRs were reported among donors in an Asian-associated ancestry cluster than the roughly 700-donor mean. According to a later analysis, most CMV-associated TCR beta chains appeared to be HLA-restricted, and the HLA associations seemed to be driven largely by CMV exposure. According to the authors, the approach could potentially be generalized to other disease states and immunological phenotypes. In a later analysis, HLA-associated TCR beta chains showed more clonal expansion and lower generation probabilities than non-associated chains that were equally common. A later analysis associated 15,000 or so TCR beta sequences with specific HLA alleles at a false discovery rate of 0.05. This cohort had only TCR beta chains sequenced, and the lack of alpha or paired-chain data limited which features could be detected. A further reported finding was that TCR beta sequences accurately predicted the HLA-A and HLA-B alleles for most subjects in the first cohort. Most TCR sequences were observed very rarely across donors, whereas some public TCRs were present in many individuals. Immune exposure information for the cohort was limited to CMV serostatus. Assigning TCR associations to individual alleles was difficult when HLA alleles, especially DR and DQ, strongly co-occurred. In an earlier analysis of more than 500 of the donors, most TCR beta V segments appeared in productive rearrangements about 87% or about 30% of the time, broadly matching IMGT annotations. The study gave a list of 150 to 200 TCR beta chains associated with cytomegalovirus. Because counts were too low, 15 or so rarely observed V segments, including chromosome 9 orphons, were excluded from the earlier analysis of 587 of the donors. Roughly uniform sequencing depth across donors was assumed in presence/absence analyses, although this assumption may not hold. A cluster of highly shared sequence variants was judged likely to represent a technical artifact of the sequencing pipeline. Some IMGT-functional V segments, including TRBV6-2 and TRBV6-3, could not be told apart with the 87-base-pair reads, so those segments were excluded. Cytomegalovirus status was reported to be diagnosed by the classifier with high specificity and sensitivity in both the original and validation cohorts. In a later genetic analysis, a missense DCLRE1C variant was associated with V-gene and J-gene trimming of TCR beta chains, and the association was replicated in an independent cohort. Linkage disequilibrium might explain the correlated functional status among segregating V segments, but an unknown experimental factor could not be excluded.

The library was prepared using the immunoSEQ multiplex PCR assay. The multiplex PCR relied on a mix of 60 forward primers for TCR Vbeta segments and 13 reverse primers for TCR Jbeta segments. A multiplex PCR assay on genomic DNA amplified the CDR3 region of rearranged TCR beta genes. The Illumina HiSeq System was used to sequence the amplified TCR beta libraries as 87-base-pair reads. Per the original workflow: A later analysis counted 75 million to 100 million unique TCR beta chains across the 640 or so repertoires, and some 12 million of these chains were shared by at least two donors. Raw reads were error-corrected and collapsed into unique sequences with a nearest-neighbor algorithm that merged closely related sequences to remove PCR and sequencing errors. Alignment of CDR3 sequences to IMGT reference sequences was used to assign V, D and J gene segments. For a sequence to be retained, at least a six-nucleotide match to both a V gene segment and a J gene segment was required. Rearrangements were classified as productive when the CDR3 lacked stop codons and remained in frame with V and J, and all other rearrangements were classified as non-productive. CDR3 was defined according to IMGT convention as the region running from the second conserved V-encoded cysteine to the conserved J-encoded phenylalanine. Sequences without an unambiguous match to a single V gene segment were excluded from the earlier analysis of about 600 of the donors. An earlier analysis of a few hundred of the donors classified V segments as functional when productive rearrangements were above 56.7% and as segregating when the standard deviation between donors was above 5%. To diagnose cytomegalovirus status from the catalog of TCR beta chain sequences, a statistical classification framework was built. V and J gene assignment, in a later analysis, came from comparing TCR nucleotide sequences with IMGT/GENE-DB human TR gene sequences. Using the TCRdist pipeline, a later analysis assigned CDR3 sequences along with most-parsimonious VDJ recombination scenarios. A later analysis defined each TCR beta chain by its CDR3 amino acid sequence plus V-gene family, and excluded reads lacking a unique V-gene family. In a later analysis, 450 to 600 highly shared, low-generation-probability nucleotide sequences were removed to address suspected cross-contamination and a sequencing artifact. In a later analysis, a clonal expansion index was calculated for each public chain from normalized within-repertoire ranks of inferred template counts. A later analysis computed generation probabilities with a VDJ recombination model fitted to out-of-frame rearrangements, and checked the results against IGoR. A later analysis scored TCR-TCR, TCR-HLA and TCR-CMV co-occurrence with hypergeometric tests, applying a repertoire-size bias correction to TCR pairs. To estimate false discovery rates, a later analysis permuted the HLA or CMV assignments 20 times. In a later analysis, co-occurring TCRs were grouped using DBSCAN, with TCRdist sequence similarity added in when clustering inside HLA-allele-positive subsets. Co-occurrence clustering excluded repertoires with fewer than 30,000 or more than 120,000 public chains, plus five with anomalous nucleotide sharing. TCRdb retrieved this table from immuneACCESS and kept in-frame rearrangements only. Not all clones are present; in checked studies, unresolved V genes account for under half, and no reason is known for the remainder. D and trimming come from the DNA, and the V and J calls and clone size come from that table. The sample table shows roughly 48,000 clones, and about three quarters are seen once. The ten largest clones take up approximately 2.7% of the sample.

Compared with germline, V lacks 4 bases and J lacks 5 bases; bases without a gene match: 6. Inclusive of the bounding cysteine and phenylalanine, the CDR3 is 14 residues long. Only the CDR3 DNA stays, 42 bases, in frame from base 1. The germline V gene provides CDR1 MRHNA and CDR2 SNTAGT. For this clone: Its antigen target is currently unknown. No qualities accompany the bases; no much larger clone lies one base away.

The V and J genes are TRBV6-4 and TRBJ1-1; 8 nucleotides in the junction match TRBD1. The sequenced material came from PBMCs. The clonotype comes from a man between 18 and 29 years old in good health and CMV-seronegative. The CDR3 sequence is CASSGTGGLTEAFF. At the DNA level, the sequence is TGTGCCAGCAGTGGAACAGGGGGTTTGACTGAAGCTTTCTTT.